The source of this TCR beta chain is a study of blood T cell repertoires in COVID-19 (dated by TCRdb to 2018 to 2021). In the study overall: Collaborator samples came from the United States, Italy and Spain and covered acute and convalescent phases of COVID-19. The material from the prospective study consisted of cDNA or gDNA derived from T cells, B-cell-depleted T cells, or PBMCs. Subjects who had been exposed to COVID-19, were actively infected with it, or had recovered from it provided the deeply sampled blood TCRbeta repertoires that made up the dataset. The repertoires were made available in a free public database intended to serve as a resource for research on the immune response to SARS-CoV-2. The samples were drawn from two sources: the first 160 participants of the ongoing ImmuneRACE study, and 1,200 or so subjects contributed by 6 global collaborators. A de-identified subject ID, COVID-19 status, age in years and sex were almost always included in the sample metadata. Where available, HLA class I and class II types were taken from metadata supplied by the sample provider and were not determined by assay-based typing.

The collaborating institutions used their own protocols to collect whole blood in K2EDTA tubes. For TCRbeta analysis, collaborators shipped samples in one of three forms: frozen whole blood, isolated PBMCs, or DNA extracted from either of those sample types. TCRbeta CDR3 regions were amplified from genomic DNA using the immunoSEQ Assay, a bias-controlled multiplex PCR. The published analysis was carried out like this. Within the assay, amplification of reference gene primers was used to estimate how many nucleated cells each sample contained. Sequence reads were collapsed and filtered to measure the absolute abundance of every unique TCRbeta CDR3 rearrangement. For each sample, productive Simpson clonality was calculated as the square root of Simpson's diversity index across productive rearrangements. TCRdb's version of the immuneACCESS table is confined to in-frame rearrangements and falls short of the full clone set. An unresolved V gene accounts for under half of the shortfall where checked; the remainder is of unknown origin. The V and J calls and clone size were taken over from that table, and D and trimming were inferred from the DNA. This sample has some 31,000 clones in its table, and around 90% of those were observed once. More than 10% of the sample is in the top ten clones.

For CDR1 and CDR2, the germline V gene (reference sequence) lists SEHNR and FQNEAQ. V lost 5 bases and J lost 9 bases, and the count of bases not matched to a germline gene is 1. The CDR3 measures 12 amino acids from cysteine to phenylalanine. Only the CDR3 DNA is retained, 36 bases long and in frame from the first base. Broad study findings and their caveats: Clinical and demographic metadata were provided uncurated, with the amount varying by source and participant.

Comments on this clone: Its antigen is still unknown. No clone much larger than this one lies a single base away; base qualities are absent.

The sequence derives from a human donor in a cohort sampled during active COVID-19. The donor label of this sample is uncertain. The sequence is built from TRBV7-9 and TRBJ2-1, with 10 bases matching TRBD2. The sample taken for sequencing was peripheral blood. At the DNA level, the sequence is TGTGCCAGCAGCCGGACTAGCGGTGAGCAGTTCTTC. Translation gives CASSRTSGEQFF.